The entry below gives a single TCR beta chain sequence along with its context. This table comes from immunoSEQ multiplex PCR, and its TCRdb copy is limited to in-frame clones, with some not included. The repertoire holds roughly 57,000 clones, with around 94% as singletons. These data come from a study of T cell changes during pregnancy in multiple sclerosis. CDR3 length: 18 amino acids. Germline CDR1 and CDR2: SEHNR and FQNEAQ (reference sequence). J lost 0 bases, V lost 3 bases, and 6 bases had no gene match. The input for sequencing was CD8+ T cells from peripheral blood mononuclear cells, taken after pregnancy. This clonotype originated in a female donor with multiple sclerosis, enrolled in a pregnancy study. J is TRBJ2-2 and V is TRBV7-9, with 11 bases matching TRBD2. The CDR3 region has the DNA TGTGCCAGCAGCTTCGCCGGGACTAGCGGATCGAACACCGGGGAGCTGTTTTTT. Its protein product is CASSFAGTSGSNTGELFF.